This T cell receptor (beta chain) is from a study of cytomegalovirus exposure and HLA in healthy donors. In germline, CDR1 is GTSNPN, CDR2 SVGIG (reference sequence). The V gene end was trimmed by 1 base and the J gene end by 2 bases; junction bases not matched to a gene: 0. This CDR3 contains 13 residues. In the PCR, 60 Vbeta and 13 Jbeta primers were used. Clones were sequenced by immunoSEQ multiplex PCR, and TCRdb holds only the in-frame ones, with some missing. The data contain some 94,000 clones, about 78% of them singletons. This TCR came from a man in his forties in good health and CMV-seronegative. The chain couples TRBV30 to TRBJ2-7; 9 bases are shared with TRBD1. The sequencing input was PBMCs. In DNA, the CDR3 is TGTGCCTGGAGTGACAGGGGGCCCTACGAGCAGTACTTC. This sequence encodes CAWSDRGPYEQYF.